The 3 T cell receptor beta chains presented below share a single source sample, sequenced in a study of CD8 T cells in ankylosing spondylitis. TCRdb ran MiXCR on the 5' RACE reads and lists one entry per CDR3 protein. Seen here are fewer than 350,000 distinct CDR3 sequences, 9.5% to 13% observed once, and the top ten hold roughly 9.5%. The sequencing input was blood, either unsorted or a sorted T cell fraction (not recorded which). These receptors originate from a female donor with ankylosing spondylitis or in good health (not recorded which).

The V gene is TRBV28, the J gene TRBJ2-5; D could derive from TRBD1 or TRBD2 (5 bases each). The CDR3 runs 14 residues. Looked up from germline, CDR1 is MDHEN and CDR2 is SYDVKM. V was shortened by 2 bases and J by 5 bases, with 12 bases between the two germline ends. CDR3 coding DNA: TGTGCCAGCAGTTTAACTAGGGGAATGGAGACCCAGTACTTC. Translating gives CASSLTRGMETQYF.

The V call is TRBV4-2, the J call TRBJ1-4; a possible D gene is TRBD1 (5 bases). Trimming stripped 0 bases from V and 4 bases from J, with 9 bases between. Germline CDR1 is LGHNA and CDR2 is YNFKEQ. This CDR3 comprises 15 residues. The CDR3 nucleotides read TGTGCCAGCAGCCAAGATGGGGCCAATAATGAAAAACTGTTTTTT. Encoded protein: CASSQDGANNEKLFF.

Many counts were recorded for this clonotype. V gene TRBV5-1 combines with J gene TRBJ2-1, with D possibly being TRBD2 (6 bases). Germline CDR1 SGHRS, CDR2 YFSETQ. CDR3 size: 19 residues. V was trimmed by 6 bases and J by 0 bases, leaving 25 bases between them. The CDR3 sequence: CASNMGSGLPLSSYNEQFF. The CDR3 DNA follows: TGCGCCAGCAATATGGGCTCCGGACTACCGCTTAGCTCCTACAATGAGCAGTTCTTC.